This T cell receptor (beta chain) was recorded in a study of response to subunit inactivated influenza vaccine. This CDR3 has 17 amino acids. The V gene's germline CDR1 is DFQATT and CDR2 SNEGSKA (reference sequence). The junction had 8 bases not matched to a gene; V was cut back by 0 bases and J by 1 base. This clonotype was picked up a small number of times. One entry per CDR3 protein, called by TCRdb with MiXCR from the RT-PCR reads. The sample lists 430,000 or so distinct CDR3 sequences, approximately 11% seen once, with roughly 12% in the top ten. V is TRBV20-1 and J is TRBJ2-2; TRBD2 matches 7 bases. The sequencing here drew on PBMCs from blood, taken 35 to 45 days after vaccination. This TCR was recovered from a man aged 45-65 years who received an inactivated influenza vaccine. This chain's CDR3 is CSARDSTRGGNTGELFF. The CDR3 bases are TGCAGTGCTAGAGATTCAACCCGCGGGGGGAACACCGGGGAGCTGTTTTTT.